This TCR beta chain was captured in a study of blood T cell repertoires in COVID-19. Study as a whole: Both acute and convalescent COVID-19 samples were obtained from the United States, Italy and Spain.

Source study methods: Amplification with reference gene primers provided the estimates of nucleated cell counts. Data came from immunoSEQ multiplex PCR; TCRdb stores just in-frame clones and leaves some out. That table furnishes V, J and clone size, whereas the DNA furnished D and trimming. The sample has more than 150,000 clones; over 90% are singletons. V gave up 2 bases and J gave up 7 bases; unmatched junction bases: 18. The CDR3 has 18 residues. The germline V gene encodes CDR1 SGHTA and CDR2 FQGNSA. This sequence originates from a man aged 45-65 years with acute or convalescent COVID-19. The sequenced material came from peripheral blood. The chain employs TRBV7-2 and TRBJ1-2; 8 bases agree with TRBD1. The CDR3 here is CASSLKIGTGDVKGGYTF. CDR3 in DNA: TGTGCCAGCAGCTTAAAAATCGGGACAGGCGATGTTAAGGGTGGCTACACCTTC.